The 27 T cell receptor beta chains in this list originate from one sample, sequenced in a study of blood T cells in healthy people across ages. A second about 6 to 11 cycle PCR used barcoded and J-beta primers. In TCRdb, the 5' RACE reads were re-called with MiXCR into one record per CDR3 protein. Of about 840,000 distinct CDR3 sequences listed, roughly 28% are singletons. In addition, the sample was reused for a study of T cells of mothers and their children.

The material sequenced was blood. The receptors derive from a woman between 35 and 50 years old in good health.

Note on this clonotype: Since no conserved phenylalanine or tryptophan closes the CDR3, a read error is the likely cause. The rearrangement uses TRBV5-1 and TRBJ1-4; a possible D gene is TRBD1 (6 bases). The germline gives CDR1 SGHRS, CDR2 YFSETQ. The CDR3 covers 13 residues. Trimming pared 2 bases from V and 8 bases from J, leaving 10 bases between. The CDR3: CASSLQGSEKLFV. The CDR3 nucleotides read TGCGCCAGCAGCTTACAGGGATCGGAAAAACTGTTTGTT.

This clonotype was counted a few times. The chain employs TRBV12-3 or TRBV12-4 and TRBJ1-5, with 12 bases matching TRBD1. The CDR3 runs 17 residues. J gave up 8 bases and V 4 bases, and 12 bases lay outside the gene matches. The CDR3 protein is CASSSEGQGAFRKPQHF. For the CDR3, the DNA is TGTGCCAGCAGTTCCGAGGGACAGGGGGCGTTTAGGAAGCCCCAGCATTTT.

This clonotype was counted between two and nine times. The chain links TRBV12-3 or TRBV12-4 to TRBJ1-6; unclear D gene. This CDR3 is 14 amino acids long. The germline V and J ends were trimmed by 5 bases and 7 bases, with 12 bases remaining between them. Written as DNA, the CDR3 is TGTGCCAGCAGTCCCGGGTCCCCAAATTCACCCCTCCACTTT. Its protein product is CASSPGSPNSPLHF.

This clonotype has only a few counts. The chain uses TRBV5-1 and TRBJ1-1, with D uncertain. Germline loops: CDR1 SGHRS, CDR2 YFSETQ. This CDR3 has 12 residues. Trimming left V 6 bases short and J 7 bases short, with 13 bases between. The CDR3 DNA sequence: TGCGCCAGCACCGAGATGGGCGGTGAAGCTTTCTTT. Its translation: CASTEMGGEAFF.

The sample holds a few counts of this clonotype. The chain carries TRBV7-2 and TRBJ2-1; D perhaps matches TRBD2 (5 bases). Trimming removed 1 base from V and 1 base from J, with 8 bases in between. CDR3 length: 15 residues. In germline, CDR1 is SGHTA, CDR2 FQGNSA. The CDR3 here is CASSLGAESYNEQFF. The CDR3 DNA sequence: TGTGCCAGCAGCTTAGGAGCGGAGTCCTACAATGAGCAGTTCTTC.

The chain joins TRBV2 to TRBJ1-1; TRBD1 matches 10 bases. The germline gives CDR1 SNHLY, CDR2 FYNNEI. This CDR3 is 13 amino acids long. V lost 7 bases to trimming and J lost 3 bases; unmatched junction nucleotides: 2. CDR3 coding DNA: TGTGCCAGCACAGGACAGGGGGACACTGAAGCTTTCTTT. This sequence encodes CASTGQGDTEAFF.

This clonotype showed up just a few times. This chain joins TRBV28 and TRBJ1-2; no clear D. V lost 4 bases and J 0 bases, leaving 9 bases between the germline ends. The CDR3 consists of 14 residues. CDR1 and CDR2 from the germline V gene are MDHEN and SYDVKM. CDR3 in DNA: TGTGCCAGCAGTTCCGCAAAAACTAACTATGGCTACACCTTC. Translation gives CASSSAKTNYGYTF.

This clonotype came up many times. The V call is TRBV2, the J call TRBJ2-7; D is perhaps TRBD1 (6 bases). The CDR3 spans 14 residues. Trimming removed 6 bases at V and 2 bases at J, with 14 bases between. Germline CDR1 SNHLY, CDR2 FYNNEI. The CDR3 DNA reads TGTGCCAGCAGGGTCCGGGACACGGCCTACGAGCAGTACTTC. This gives the protein CASRVRDTAYEQYF.

This clonotype was counted only a few times. This sequence joins TRBV12-3 or TRBV12-4 and TRBJ2-5, with TRBD1 as a possible D gene (5 bases). This CDR3 is built from 13 residues. Trimming pared 6 bases from V and 5 bases from J, leaving 13 bases between. This chain's CDR3 is CASRRQLEETQYF. CDR3 sequence (DNA): TGTGCCAGCAGAAGACAGCTGGAGGAGACCCAGTACTTC.

This clonotype has a handful of counts. The rearrangement links TRBV7-3 to TRBJ2-4, with 9 bases matching TRBD1. Germline values: CDR1 SGHTA, CDR2 FQGTGA. The CDR3 has 16 residues. The V gene end was trimmed by 5 bases and the J gene end by 13 bases; junction bases not matched to a gene: 18. The CDR3 DNA follows: TGTGCCAGCAGCCTAAACCCTCCCGGGACAGGGTCTGAGCAGTACTTC. Translation: CASSLNPPGTGSEQYF.

The gene calls are TRBV20-1 and TRBJ2-2, with D uncertain. This CDR3 spans 13 amino acids. Deletions cut 2 bases from V and 1 base from J, with 5 bases between. CDR1 and CDR2 from the germline V gene are DFQATT and SNEGSKA (reference sequence). The DNA for the CDR3 is TGCAGTGCTAGACTAGAGAACACCGGGGAGCTGTTTTTT. This translates into CSARLENTGELFF.

The genes are TRBV7-9 and TRBJ1-4; D is unresolved. V lost 1 base and J lost 3, with 9 bases in between. The germline V gene encodes CDR1 SEHNR and CDR2 FQNEAQ (reference sequence). The CDR3 length is 15 residues. The CDR3 loop reads CASSLERAPNEKLFF. Written as DNA, the CDR3 is TGTGCCAGCAGCTTAGAGCGGGCCCCTAATGAAAAACTGTTTTTT.

The chain couples TRBV7-2 to TRBJ1-1; D remains unclear. The V end was cut by 4 bases, the J end by 1 base, with 10 bases between. Germline values: CDR1 SGHTA, CDR2 FQGNSA. CDR3 length: 14 residues. CDR3 loop: CASSSGSPNTEAFF. DNA of the CDR3: TGTGCCAGCAGCTCCGGGTCGCCGAACACTGAAGCTTTCTTT.

Note on this clonotype: At one boundary the junction diverges from the germline segment, which might be a read error. The V call is TRBV7-8, the J call TRBJ1-5; D is possibly TRBD1 (5 bases). Germline loops: CDR1 SGHVS, CDR2 FQNEAQ. CDR3 length: 15 residues. In DNA form, the CDR3 reads TGTACCAGCAGCTTATCTCCGGGACGGAATCAGCCCCAGCATTTT. Translating it yields CTSSLSPGRNQPQHF. The full variable domain, rest sourced from reference TRBV7-8 and TRBJ1-5, is GAGVSQSPRYKVAKRGQDVALRCDPISGHVSLFWYQQALGQGPEFLTYFQNEAQLDKSGLPSDRFFAERPEGSVSTLKIQRTQQEDSAVYLCTSSLSPGRNQPQHFGDGTRLSIL.

In its sample, this clonotype was seen a few times. This chain links TRBV3-1 with TRBJ1-5; 8 bases align to TRBD1. The CDR3 extends over 15 amino acids. Germline-derived CDR1 and CDR2 are LGHDT and YNNKEL (reference sequence). Trimming at V came to 3 bases and at J to 3 bases, leaving 4 bases not matched to a gene. CDR3 sequence (DNA): TGTGCCAGCAGCCAGACAGGGGCTGCCAATCAGCCCCAGCATTTT. Translated, it gives CASSQTGAANQPQHF.

This clonotype was observed at least ten times. The chain is built from TRBV7-2 and TRBJ2-7; TRBD2 matches at 11 bases. CDR3 length equals 16 residues. J gave up 0 bases and V 5 bases, and 6 bases lay outside the gene matches. CDR1 is SGHTA, CDR2 FQGNSA, per germline. For the CDR3, the DNA is TGTGCCAGCAGCGTAACTAGCGGGGGCTACTCCTACGAGCAGTACTTC. This gives the protein CASSVTSGGYSYEQYF.

This clonotype has only a few counts. This chain joins TRBV7-2 and TRBJ2-3; 8 nucleotides align to TRBD2. CDR3 length: 16 residues. Germline values: CDR1 SGHTA, CDR2 FQGNSA. V was clipped by 5 bases and J by 7 bases; unmatched bases: 14. The CDR3: CASSQTLAGGTYTQYF. In DNA, the CDR3 is TGTGCCAGCAGCCAAACGCTCGCGGGGGGAACTTATACGCAGTATTTT.

This chain uses TRBV7-2 with TRBJ2-5; 9 positions match TRBD2. Germline CDR1 SGHTA, CDR2 FQGNSA. CDR3 length: 16 residues. The V gene end was trimmed by 1 base and the J gene end by 5 bases; junction bases not matched to a gene: 8. The CDR3 loop reads CASSLGRAGGLETQYF. The CDR3 DNA reads TGTGCCAGCAGCTTAGGACGGGCGGGGGGGCTGGAGACCCAGTACTTC.

Regarding this clonotype: At one boundary the junction diverges from the germline segment, which might be a read error. V and J are TRBV3-1 and TRBJ1-2; TRBD1 is a possible D gene (5 bases). This CDR3 has 15 amino acids. CDR1 and CDR2 from the germline V gene are LGHDT and YNNKEL (reference sequence). This CDR3 reads CASSQVGGTNYDYTF. CDR3 DNA sequence: TGTGCCAGCAGCCAAGTTGGTGGGACTAACTATGACTACACCTTC.

This clonotype was seen ten or more times. V gene TRBV7-8 combines with J gene TRBJ2-7, with D possibly matching TRBD1 (5 bases). The CDR3 runs 15 residues. V shed 5 bases and J shed 0 bases, with 14 bases lying between them. Germline CDR1 is SGHVS and CDR2 is FQNEAQ. The CDR3 region has the DNA TGTGCCAGCAGCCCCCTAGACAGCGACTCCTACGAGCAGTACTTC. Its protein is CASSPLDSDSYEQYF.

Concerning this clonotype itself: The junction departs from the called germline gene at one end, perhaps through a read error. The chain recombines TRBV27 with TRBJ1-1; possibly TRBD1 for D (6 bases). Per germline, CDR1 MNHEY and CDR2 SMNVEV (reference sequence). CDR3 size: 15 residues. This chain's CDR3 is CVSSLGGGGLTEAFF. The CDR3 DNA reads TGTGTCAGCAGTTTAGGGGGTGGGGGGCTGACTGAAGCTTTCTTT.

The chain couples TRBV20-1 to TRBJ1-2; D gene unclear. Germline assignment: CDR1 DFQATT and CDR2 SNEGSKA (reference sequence). V shed 3 bases and J shed 4 bases, with 9 bases lying between them. There are 12 residues in the CDR3. Here the CDR3 reads CSARTAVYGYTF. The DNA for the CDR3 is TGCAGTGCTAGGACGGCAGTCTATGGCTACACCTTC.

The gene calls are TRBV14 and TRBJ2-7; the D is unclear. V shed 3 bases and J shed 7 bases, with 28 bases lying between them. The CDR3 totals 18 residues. CDR1 and CDR2 (germline): SGHDN, FVKESK. The CDR3 is CASSHSPRSTEAPREQYF. The CDR3 DNA reads TGTGCCAGCAGCCATTCCCCCCGCTCGACCGAAGCACCTCGTGAGCAGTACTTC.

In this sample, this clonotype turned up many times. V is TRBV18 and J is TRBJ2-5; 11 bases align to TRBD1. V shed 4 bases, J shed 4 bases, and the junction held 2 bases outside the gene matches. The CDR3 loop spans 14 amino acids. Germline CDR1 KGHSH, CDR2 LQKENI. In DNA, the CDR3 is TGTGCCAGCTCACTCGGACAGGGGGCAGAGACCCAGTACTTC. Translated: CASSLGQGAETQYF.

This clonotype was seen more than once but under ten times. The chain has TRBV11-2 and TRBJ2-5, with 7 positions matching TRBD2. Per germline, CDR1 SGHAT and CDR2 FQNNGV. This CDR3 contains 16 residues. Trimming took 1 base from V and 6 from J; bases not matched to a gene: 11. The CDR3 region has the DNA TGTGCCAGCAGCTTAGGGGGGGGGTCCCAGGGAAAGACCCAGTACTTC. Amino acids: CASSLGGGSQGKTQYF.

With regard to this clonotype: A single base separates this from a much larger clone, so it may be a read error. This chain joins TRBV20-1 and TRBJ2-1; TRBD2 aligns across 9 bases. V shed 5 bases and J 6 bases; nucleotides not matched to a gene: 8. Germline V lookup: CDR1 DFQATT, CDR2 SNEGSKA (reference sequence). CDR3 length equals 14 residues. The CDR3 nucleotides read TGCAGTGCTCAAGCGGGGGGAACCTTCAATGAGCAGTTCTTC. Translating it yields CSAQAGGTFNEQFF.

This clonotype was seen repeatedly, ten times or more. The chain recombines TRBV6-1 with TRBJ2-7; TRBD2 agrees at 8 bases. Germline values: CDR1 MNHNS, CDR2 SASEGT. The CDR3 has 15 residues. V dropped 7 bases and J dropped 7; count of bases not matched to a gene: 15. The CDR3 loop reads CASTTGGGGSWEQYF. For the CDR3, the DNA is TGTGCCAGCACCACGGGCGGCGGGGGGTCTTGGGAGCAGTACTTC.